Below, one T cell receptor beta chain is given with its context. The data derive from a study of blood T cell repertoires in COVID-19. Study-level background: Sites across the United States, Italy and Spain contributed samples from acute and convalescent COVID-19. Nucleic acid was either cDNA or gDNA, and it came from T cells, B-cell-depleted T cells, or PBMCs.

TCRdb's copy holds only in-frame clones and misses some; the assay was immunoSEQ multiplex PCR. The repertoire includes 190,000 or so clones, around 92% of them detected once, and roughly 8.4% sits in the top ten. CDR3 length equals 15 residues. Germline CDR1 is MNHEY and CDR2 is SVGAGI. With V trimmed by 2 bases and J by 4 bases, 5 bases remained unmatched. Participants had their cohort set by participant-reported clinical history. Two negative PCRs, clearance, or symptom resolution were required of recovered Cohort 3 donors. The receptor comes from a woman aged 18-29 years who had recovered from COVID-19. The sample comprised PBMCs or T cells enriched from blood (not recorded which). This rearrangement joins TRBV6-5 to TRBJ2-7, with 10 bases aligning to TRBD2. The CDR3 spells CASSYEASGSYEQYF. The CDR3 DNA sequence: TGTGCCAGCAGTTACGAGGCTAGCGGGAGTTACGAGCAGTACTTC.